Below are 17 T cell receptor beta chains sequenced from a single sample in a study of beta chain features in type 1 diabetes. Expressed TCRB transcripts were sequenced because the entire RNA isolate underwent reverse transcription. Clones were sequenced by immunoSEQ multiplex PCR, and TCRdb holds only the in-frame ones, with some missing. The sample contains 240,000 or so clones, around a quarter of which appear only once. The material sequenced was central memory CD4+ T cells from blood. The receptors here all came from a man aged 25-45 years in good health.

With respect to this clone: The same CDR3 is also encoded by other DNA sequences in this sample. DNA for the CDR3: TGTGCCAGCAGCCCGAGCTCTGGAAACACCATATATTTT. The encoded protein is CASSPSSGNTIYF. This chain joins TRBV7-7 and TRBJ1-3; D remains ambiguous. V dropped 5 bases and J dropped 0 bases, with 5 bases sitting between them. CDR1 and CDR2 from the germline V gene are SSHAT and FNYEAQ (reference sequence). CDR3 length: 13 amino acids.

Many counts were recorded for this clone. V usage is TRBV6-1 and J usage is TRBJ2-1; a possible D gene is TRBD1 (5 bases). With 9 bases removed from V and 7 bases from J, the gap between germline ends came to 13 bases. This CDR3 region has 12 residues. Germline V gene lookup returns CDR1 MNHNS and CDR2 SASEGT. CDR3 loop: CASHAGLNEQFF. CDR3 coding DNA: TGTGCCAGTCACGCAGGGTTGAATGAGCAGTTCTTC.

In regard to this clone: Its ends do not fully match the called genes, so a read error is possible. The chain joins TRBV29-1 to TRBJ2-1; D is perhaps TRBD1 (5 bases). Germline V CDR1 and CDR2: SQVTM, ANQGSEA. This CDR3 contains 11 residues. CDR3 amino acids: CSVEGDNEQFF. The CDR3 nucleotides are TGCAGCGTAGAAGGGGACAATGAGCAGTTCTTC.

The chain has TRBV30 and TRBJ2-7; possibly TRBD1 for D (6 bases). The V gene lost 3 bases and the J gene lost 6 bases, with 15 bases spanning the gap. This CDR3 spans 13 amino acids. CDR1 is GTSNPN and CDR2 is SVGIG in the germline V gene (reference sequence). CDR3 residues: CAWSPTGLGEQYF. The CDR3 DNA is TGTGCCTGGAGCCCAACAGGGCTGGGCGAGCAGTACTTC.

DNA of the CDR3: TGCACCAGCAGCCAAAGATTTGGGCGGAGGCCCTACGAGCAGTACTTC. Amino acid sequence: CTSSQRFGRRPYEQYF. This chain links TRBV1 with TRBJ2-7; TRBD2 reflects the table's D call only, with no check against the DNA. TRBV1 is a pseudogene segment. The CDR3 is 16 residues long.

V gene TRBV5-1 combines with J gene TRBJ2-1, with D maybe TRBD2 (6 bases). Trimming pared 1 base from V and 9 bases from J, leaving 14 bases between. The germline CDR1 and CDR2 sequences are SGHRS and YFSETQ. The CDR3 runs 14 residues. The CDR3 region is CASSLWTDGGEQFF. CDR3 in DNA: TGCGCCAGCAGCTTGTGGACGGACGGGGGTGAGCAGTTCTTC.

V gene TRBV2 combines with J gene TRBJ2-5, with 7 bases that match TRBD1. The J segment lost 6 bases and the V segment lost 6 bases, leaving 7 bases of the junction unmatched. Germline CDR1 reads SNHLY; CDR2 reads FYNNEI. The CDR3 totals 13 residues. CDR3 DNA sequence: TGTGCCAGCAGCCGACAGGGTGAAAAGACCCAGTACTTC. Translating gives CASSRQGEKTQYF.

This clone was observed a handful of times. The chain joins TRBV18 to TRBJ2-7, with no clear D. CDR1 is KGHSH, CDR2 LQKENI, per germline. V lost 2 bases and J lost 0, with 11 bases in between. The CDR3 runs 15 residues. The CDR3 here is CASSPIGHLSYEQYF. The CDR3, as DNA: TGTGCCAGCTCACCAATCGGCCACCTCTCCTACGAGCAGTACTTC.

V and J are TRBV30 and TRBJ2-6, with unresolved D. CDR3 length: 14 residues. CDR1 is GTSNPN, CDR2 SVGIG, per germline (reference sequence). V was trimmed by 2 bases and J by 1 base, leaving 6 bases between them. The chain's CDR3 is CAWSSDSGANVLTF. CDR3 nucleotides: TGTGCCTGGAGTTCGGATTCTGGGGCCAACGTCCTGACTTTC. The full variable domain, in which reference TRBV30 and TRBJ2-6 provide the parts outside the CDR3, is SQTIHQWPATLVQPVGSPLSLECTVEGTSNPNLYWYRQAAGRGLQLLFYSVGIGQISSEVPQNLSASRPQDRQFILSSKKLLLSDSGFYLCAWSSDSGANVLTFGAGSRLTVL.

The V call is TRBV7-2, the J call TRBJ2-1; D may be TRBD1 or TRBD2 (5 bases each). Germline V gene lookup returns CDR1 SGHTA and CDR2 FQGNSA. The CDR3 covers 15 residues. Trimming shortened V by 5 bases and J by 2 bases, and 13 bases separated the two germline ends. Here the CDR3 reads CASSDTRDAYNEQFF. The CDR3 DNA sequence: TGTGCCAGCAGCGATACCCGGGACGCCTACAATGAGCAGTTCTTC.

The genes are TRBV5-1 and TRBJ2-2, with D unresolved. Between the trimmed V and J ends, which lost 2 bases and 4 bases, there was a span of 9 bases. The germline gives CDR1 SGHRS, CDR2 YFSETQ. The CDR3 length is 14 residues. CDR3 DNA: TGCGCCAGCAGCTTTAGTCCTTCCACCGGGGAGCTGTTTTTT. Protein: CASSFSPSTGELFF.

The sample holds a few counts of this clone. The chain uses TRBV25-1 and TRBJ2-3; TRBD2 agrees at 9 bases. From germline, CDR1 is MGHDK and CDR2 SYGVNS. V dropped 6 bases and J dropped 1; count of bases not matched to a gene: 8. The CDR3 covers 16 residues. This CDR3 reads CASRIDSGSGTDTQYF. In DNA, the CDR3 is TGTGCCAGCAGGATAGATAGCGGGAGCGGCACAGATACGCAGTATTTT. Variable domain in full (rest from reference TRBV25-1 and TRBJ2-3): EADIYQTPRYLVIGTGKKITLECSQTMGHDKMYWYQQDPGMELHLIHYSYGVNSTEKGDLSSESTVSRIRTEHFPLTLESARPSHTSQYLCASRIDSGSGTDTQYFGPGTRLTVL.

This clone was seen a handful of times. The chain employs TRBV19 and TRBJ2-6, with D maybe TRBD1 (6 bases). Germline V gene sequence: CDR1 LNHDA, CDR2 SQIVND (reference sequence). Trimming removed 9 bases at V and 2 bases at J, with 11 bases between. The CDR3 runs to 14 residues. CDR3 sequence: CASNREPGANVLTF. Here the CDR3 DNA reads TGTGCCAGCAACAGGGAGCCTGGGGCCAACGTCCTGACTTTC.

In this sample, this clone turned up a few times. The V gene is TRBV30, the J gene TRBJ1-5, with D tentatively TRBD1 (5 bases). The V end was cut by 1 base, the J end by 1 base, with 8 bases between. The CDR3 contains 14 residues. Germline V gives CDR1 GTSNPN, CDR2 SVGIG (reference sequence). This CDR3 is CAWSDGDSNQPQHF. CDR3 DNA: TGTGCCTGGAGTGATGGGGACAGCAATCAGCCCCAGCATTTT.

This clone was found many times. J is TRBJ2-1 and V is TRBV18, with a tentative D call TRBD2 (6 bases). The germline gives CDR1 KGHSH, CDR2 LQKENI. The ends were cut back, 6 bases at V and 7 bases at J, with 13 bases in the middle. This CDR3 is built from 13 residues. The DNA for the CDR3 is TGTGCCAGCTCTTCGGGAGAAAGGAATGAGCAGTTCTTC. Translation: CASSSGERNEQFF.

This clone was seen only a few times. The gene calls are TRBV4-1 and TRBJ2-5; 11 positions match TRBD2. The CDR3 length is 15 residues. Trimming took 1 base from V and 5 from J; bases not matched to a gene: 3. CDR1 MGHRA and CDR2 YSYEKL come from the germline V gene. CDR3 sequence: CASSQGLAGGETQYF. CDR3 bases: TGCGCCAGCAGCCAAGGTTTAGCGGGAGGGGAGACCCAGTACTTC.

The rearrangement links TRBV20-1 to TRBJ1-1; TRBD1 might be the D (6 bases). Germline assignment: CDR1 DFQATT and CDR2 SNEGSKA (reference sequence). The CDR3 has 11 residues. The CDR3 here is CRSTGRTEAFF. The CDR3 region has the DNA TGCAGGTCAACAGGGAGAACTGAAGCTTTCTTT.